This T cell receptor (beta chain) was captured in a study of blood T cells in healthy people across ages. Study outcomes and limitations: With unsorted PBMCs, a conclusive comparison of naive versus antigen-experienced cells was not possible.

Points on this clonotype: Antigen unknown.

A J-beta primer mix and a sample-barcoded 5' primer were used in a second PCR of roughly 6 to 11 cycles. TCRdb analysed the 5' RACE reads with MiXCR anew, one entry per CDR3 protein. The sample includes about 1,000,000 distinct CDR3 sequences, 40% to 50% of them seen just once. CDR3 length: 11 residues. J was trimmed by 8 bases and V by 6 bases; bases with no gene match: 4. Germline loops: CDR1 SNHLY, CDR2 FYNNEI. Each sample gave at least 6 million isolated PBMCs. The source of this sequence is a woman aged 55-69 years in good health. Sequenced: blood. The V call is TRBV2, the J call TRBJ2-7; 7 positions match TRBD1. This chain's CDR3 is CASSETGKQYF. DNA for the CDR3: TGTGCCAGCAGCGAGACAGGGAAGCAGTACTTC. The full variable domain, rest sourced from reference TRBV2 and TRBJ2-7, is EPEVTQTPSHQVTQMGQEVILRCVPISNHLYFYWYRQILGQKVEFLVSFYNNEISEKSEIFDDQFSVERPDGSNFTLKIRSTKLEDSAMYFCASSETGKQYFGPGTRLTVT.